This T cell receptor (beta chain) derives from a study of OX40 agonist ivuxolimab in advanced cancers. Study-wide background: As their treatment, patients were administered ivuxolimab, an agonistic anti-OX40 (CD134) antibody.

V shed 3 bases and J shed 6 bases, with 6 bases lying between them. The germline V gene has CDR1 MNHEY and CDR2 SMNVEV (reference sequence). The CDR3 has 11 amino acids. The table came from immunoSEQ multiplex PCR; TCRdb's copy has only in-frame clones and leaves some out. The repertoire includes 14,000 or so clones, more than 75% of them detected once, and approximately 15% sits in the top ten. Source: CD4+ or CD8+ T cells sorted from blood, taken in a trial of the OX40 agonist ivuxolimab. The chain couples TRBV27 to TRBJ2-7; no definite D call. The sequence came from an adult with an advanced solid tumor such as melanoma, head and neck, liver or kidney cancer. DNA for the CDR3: TGTGCCAGCAGTTTCCGGAGCGAGCAGTACTTC. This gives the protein CASSFRSEQYF.